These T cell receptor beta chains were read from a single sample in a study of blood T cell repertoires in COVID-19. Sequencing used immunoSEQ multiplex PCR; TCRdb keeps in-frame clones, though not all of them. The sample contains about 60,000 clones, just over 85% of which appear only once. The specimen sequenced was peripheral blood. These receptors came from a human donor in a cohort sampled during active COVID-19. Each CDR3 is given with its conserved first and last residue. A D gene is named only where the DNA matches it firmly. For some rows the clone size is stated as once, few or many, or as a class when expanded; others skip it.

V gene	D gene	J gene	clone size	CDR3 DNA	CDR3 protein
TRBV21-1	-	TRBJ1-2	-	TGTGCCAGCAGCAAAGGTGGCCAAAACTATGGCTACACCTTC	CASSKGGQNYGYTF
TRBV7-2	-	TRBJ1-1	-	TGTGCCAGCAGCTCGCGGGTTAACACTGAAGCTTTCTTT	CASSSRVNTEAFF
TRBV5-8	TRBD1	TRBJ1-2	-	TGTGCCAGCAACAACAGGGGCTACTACTATGGCTACACCTTC	CASNNRGYYYGYTF
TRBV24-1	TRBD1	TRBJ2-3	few	TGTGCCTCAGCGACAGGGGACGGAACAGATACGCAGTATTTT	CASATGDGTDTQYF
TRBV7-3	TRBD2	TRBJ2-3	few	TGTGCCAGCACGAGGGGAGGGACAGATACGCAGTATTTT	CASTRGGTDTQYF
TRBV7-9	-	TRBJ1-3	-	TGTGCCAGCAGCTTAGGGGCCTCTGGGACCATATATTTT	CASSLGASGTIYF
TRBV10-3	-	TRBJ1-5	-	TGTGCCATCAGTGACGGAGACAATCAGCCCCAGCATTTT	CAISDGDNQPQHF
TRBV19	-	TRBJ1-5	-	TGTGCCAGTAGTATAGCTTTACAGCCCCAGCCCCAGCATTTT	CASSIALQPQPQHF
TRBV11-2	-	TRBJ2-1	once	TGTGCCAGCAGCTTTACGGCCGGCCAAAGCGGTGAGCAGTTCTTC	CASSFTAGQSGEQFF
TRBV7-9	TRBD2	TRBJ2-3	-	TGTGCCAGCAGCTTATGGACTAGCGGCACAGATACGCAGTATTTT	CASSLWTSGTDTQYF
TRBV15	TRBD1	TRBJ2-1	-	TGTGCCACCAGCACCACAGGGGAGACCCTGCATACTGAGCAGTTCTTC	CATSTTGETLHTEQFF
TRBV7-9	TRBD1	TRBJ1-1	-	TGTGCCAGCAGCGTCCCCGGGACAGGGGCCGTCACTGAAGCTTTCTTT	CASSVPGTGAVTEAFF
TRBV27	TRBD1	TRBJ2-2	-	TGTGCCAGCAGTCCTCGACAGGGTCGAGTCGGGGAGCTGTTTTTT	CASSPRQGRVGELFF
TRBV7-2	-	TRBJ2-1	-	TGTGCCAGCAGCTTAGCCCTCCTAGGCGGTGAGCAGTTCTTC	CASSLALLGGEQFF
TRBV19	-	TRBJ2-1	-	TGTGCCAGTAGTGAATTCTGGGCGCCGACCAATGAGCAGTTCTTC	CASSEFWAPTNEQFF
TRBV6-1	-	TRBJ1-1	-	TGTGCCAGCAGTGAACGGGGGATGAACACTGAAGCTTTCTTT	CASSERGMNTEAFF
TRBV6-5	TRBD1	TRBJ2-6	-	TGTGCCAGCAGGACAGGGGGCTCAGGGGCCAACGTCCTGACTTTC	CASRTGGSGANVLTF
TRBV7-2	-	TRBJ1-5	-	TGTGCCAGCAGCTCGACTCAGAATCAGCCCCAGCATTTT	CASSSTQNQPQHF
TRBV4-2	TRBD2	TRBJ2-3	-	TGTGCCAGCAGCCAAGAGGCTAGCGGGACAGATACGCAGTATTTT	CASSQEASGTDTQYF
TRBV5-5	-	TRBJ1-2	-	TGTGCCAGCAGCTCACCGACAGGATTTTTTGGCTACACCTTC	CASSSPTGFFGYTF
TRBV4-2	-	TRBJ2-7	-	TGTGCCAGCAGCCAAGATTGGAAGGGGGTTGGCTACGAGCAGTACTTC	CASSQDWKGVGYEQYF
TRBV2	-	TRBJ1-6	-	TGTGCCAGCTTCCGGGACTCTTCTTCACCCCTCCACTTT	CASFRDSSSPLHF
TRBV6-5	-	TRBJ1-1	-	TGTGCCAGCACCTCCCCGGGCGGGAAGAACACTGAAGCTTTCTTT	CASTSPGGKNTEAFF
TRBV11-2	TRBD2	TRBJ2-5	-	TGTGCCAGCAGCTCGATTCTGAGCGGGAGGCAAGAGACCCAGTACTTC	CASSSILSGRQETQYF
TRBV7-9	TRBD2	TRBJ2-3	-	TGTGCCAGCAGCTTAGCGCTAGCGGGAGTGACAGATACGCAGTATTTT	CASSLALAGVTDTQYF
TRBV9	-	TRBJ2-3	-	TGTGCCAGCAGCGTAGGACATAAGGGCACAGATACGCAGTATTTT	CASSVGHKGTDTQYF
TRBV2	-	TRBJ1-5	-	TGTGCCAGCAATCTGAGGGGAGGTCGAAGTCAGCCCCAGCATTTT	CASNLRGGRSQPQHF
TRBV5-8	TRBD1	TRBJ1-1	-	TGTGCCAGCAGCCCCGGGACAGGGAGAAACACTGAAGCTTTCTTT	CASSPGTGRNTEAFF
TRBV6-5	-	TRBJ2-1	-	TGTGCCAGCAGTTACCCGGGTCCTGGGAATGAGCAGTTCTTC	CASSYPGPGNEQFF
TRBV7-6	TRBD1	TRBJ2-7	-	TGTGCCAGCAGCTTAGGGACAGGGCCTTTCTACGAGCAGTACTTC	CASSLGTGPFYEQYF
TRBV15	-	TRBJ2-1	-	TGTGCCACCAGCAGAGAGGCGGGACTGGATTCCTACAATGAGCAGTTCTTC	CATSREAGLDSYNEQFF
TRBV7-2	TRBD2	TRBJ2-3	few	TGTGCCAGCAGCTTAGGCGCTAGCGGGGTCACAGATACGCAGTATTTT	CASSLGASGVTDTQYF
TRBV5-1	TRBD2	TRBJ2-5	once	TGCGCCAGCAGCTTGGTCCCGGGAGGGTTTTCAGAGACCCAGTACTTC	CASSLVPGGFSETQYF
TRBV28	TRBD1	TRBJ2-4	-	TGTGCCAGCAGTGCACCCGGGACAGGGCCAAAACAGAGATACTTC	CASSAPGTGPKQRYF
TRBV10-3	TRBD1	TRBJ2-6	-	TGTGCCATCAGTGACGGACAGGGCTTCTCTGGGGCCAACGTCCTGACTTTC	CAISDGQGFSGANVLTF
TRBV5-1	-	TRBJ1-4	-	TGCGCCAGCAGACTAACGGTGGGGGGTGAAAAACTGTTTTTT	CASRLTVGGEKLFF
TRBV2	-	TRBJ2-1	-	TGTGCCAGCAGGCAAAGCGAAGCGGTGTGGAATGAGCAGTTCTTC	CASRQSEAVWNEQFF
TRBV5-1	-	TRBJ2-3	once	TGCGCCAGCAGCCCTTACAGCCCCTCGAAGGATACGCAGTATTTT	CASSPYSPSKDTQYF
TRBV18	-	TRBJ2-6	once	TGTGCCAGCTCACCTATACAGGGTACAGCCTCTGGGGCCAACGTCCTGACTTTC	CASSPIQGTASGANVLTF
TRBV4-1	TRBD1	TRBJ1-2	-	TGCGCCAGCAGCATGTCCGGGACAGGGTTCGATGGCTACACCTTC	CASSMSGTGFDGYTF
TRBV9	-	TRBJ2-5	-	TGTGCCAGCAGCTTTGGGACTGTGGGGGAGACCCAGTACTTC	CASSFGTVGETQYF
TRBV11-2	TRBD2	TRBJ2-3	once	TGTGCCAGCAGCTTAGTGGGGCTAGCGGGGGACTCCACAGATACGCAGTATTTT	CASSLVGLAGDSTDTQYF
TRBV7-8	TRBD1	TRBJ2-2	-	TGTGCCAGCAGCCCTCGAGGGGGCCCGAACACCGGGGAGCTGTTTTTT	CASSPRGGPNTGELFF
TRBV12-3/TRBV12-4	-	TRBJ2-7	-	TGTGCCAGCAGTTTAGTCATCTACGAGCAGTACTTC	CASSLVIYEQYF
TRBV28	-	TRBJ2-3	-	TGTGCCAGCAGTTTACAGGGTTGGAGAGATACGCAGTATTTT	CASSLQGWRDTQYF
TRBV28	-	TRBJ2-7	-	TGTGCCAGCAACTCCTGGGGGCAGAGTAACGAGCAGTACTTC	CASNSWGQSNEQYF
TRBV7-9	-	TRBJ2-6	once	TGTGCCAGCAGCTTAGGGAGCTCTGGGGCCAACGTCCTGACTTTC	CASSLGSSGANVLTF
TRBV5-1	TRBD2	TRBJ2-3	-	TGCGCCAGCAGCTTTATAGCGGGGGGGCGAGTAGATACGCAGTATTTT	CASSFIAGGRVDTQYF
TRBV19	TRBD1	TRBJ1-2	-	TGTGCCAGCGAGGACAGGGGGCTCGGCTATGGCTACACCTTC	CASEDRGLGYGYTF
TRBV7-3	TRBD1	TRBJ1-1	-	TGTGCCAGCAGCTATCAGGGGGCCGGGACTGAAGCTTTCTTT	CASSYQGAGTEAFF
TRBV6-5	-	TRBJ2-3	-	TGTGCCACAGGGGTTAGCACAGATACGCAGTATTTT	CATGVSTDTQYF
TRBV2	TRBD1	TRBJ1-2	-	TGTGCCAGCAGGGGGACAGGGAGAGGCTACACCTTC	CASRGTGRGYTF
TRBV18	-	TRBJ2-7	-	TGTGCCAGCTCACCAAGGCGGGGCCAGACCAGAGAGCAGTACTTC	CASSPRRGQTREQYF
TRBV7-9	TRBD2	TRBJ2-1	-	TGTGCCAGCAGCTCCCCCCCCGAGCGGGGAAGAGGTGAGCAGTTCTTC	CASSSPPERGRGEQFF
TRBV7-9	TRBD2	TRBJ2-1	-	TGTGCCAGCAGCCGCCCTGCCCGGGACTACTCCTACAATGAGCAGTTCTTC	CASSRPARDYSYNEQFF
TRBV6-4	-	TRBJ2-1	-	TGTGCCAGCAGTGAGGGGGGAAGCTCCTACAATGAGCAGTTCTTC	CASSEGGSSYNEQFF
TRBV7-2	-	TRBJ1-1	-	TGTGCCAGCAGCTTGCAGGGGAACACTGAAGCTTTCTTT	CASSLQGNTEAFF
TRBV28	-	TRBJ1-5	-	TGTGCCAGCAGTTTAAACAGGATTAGCAATCAGCCCCAGCATTTT	CASSLNRISNQPQHF
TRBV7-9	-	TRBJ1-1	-	TGTGCCAGCAGCTACGCCGGGACAACGAACACTGAAGCTTTCTTT	CASSYAGTTNTEAFF